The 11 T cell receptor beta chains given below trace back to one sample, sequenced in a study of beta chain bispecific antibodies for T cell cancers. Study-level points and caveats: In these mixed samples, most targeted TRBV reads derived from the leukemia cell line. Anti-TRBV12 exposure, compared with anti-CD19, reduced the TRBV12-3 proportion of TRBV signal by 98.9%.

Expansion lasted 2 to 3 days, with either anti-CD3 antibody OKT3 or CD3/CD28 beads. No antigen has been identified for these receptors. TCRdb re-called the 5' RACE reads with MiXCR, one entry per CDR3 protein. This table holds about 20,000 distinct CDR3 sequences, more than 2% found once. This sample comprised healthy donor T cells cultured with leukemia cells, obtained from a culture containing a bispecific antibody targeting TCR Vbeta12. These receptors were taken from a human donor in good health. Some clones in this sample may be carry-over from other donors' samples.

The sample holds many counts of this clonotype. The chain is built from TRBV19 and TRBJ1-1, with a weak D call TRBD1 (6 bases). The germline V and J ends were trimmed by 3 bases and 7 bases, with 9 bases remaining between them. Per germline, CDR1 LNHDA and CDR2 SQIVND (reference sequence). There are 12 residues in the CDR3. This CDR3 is CASSIFRGEAFF. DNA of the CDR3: TGTGCCAGTAGTATTTTCAGGGGTGAAGCTTTCTTT.

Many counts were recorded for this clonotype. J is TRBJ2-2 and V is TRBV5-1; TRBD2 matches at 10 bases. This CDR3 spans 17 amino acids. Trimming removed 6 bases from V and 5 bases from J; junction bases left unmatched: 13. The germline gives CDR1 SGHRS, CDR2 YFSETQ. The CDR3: CASTLWASGGLTGELFF. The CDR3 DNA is TGCGCCAGCACGCTGTGGGCTAGCGGGGGATTAACCGGGGAGCTGTTTTTT.

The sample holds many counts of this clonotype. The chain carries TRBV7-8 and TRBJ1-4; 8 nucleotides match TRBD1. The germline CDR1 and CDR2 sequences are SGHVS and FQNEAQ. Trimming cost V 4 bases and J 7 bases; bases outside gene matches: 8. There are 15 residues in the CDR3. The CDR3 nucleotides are TGTGCCAGCAGCTCCCGGACAGGGTACGGTGAAAAACTGTTTTTT. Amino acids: CASSSRTGYGEKLFF.

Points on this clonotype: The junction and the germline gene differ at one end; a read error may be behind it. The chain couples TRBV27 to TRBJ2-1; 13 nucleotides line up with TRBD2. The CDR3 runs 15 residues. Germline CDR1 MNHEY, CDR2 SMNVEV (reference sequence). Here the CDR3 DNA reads TGTGCCGGCAGTTGGACTAGCGGGGGAGGGAATGAGCAGTTCTTC. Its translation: CAGSWTSGGGNEQFF.

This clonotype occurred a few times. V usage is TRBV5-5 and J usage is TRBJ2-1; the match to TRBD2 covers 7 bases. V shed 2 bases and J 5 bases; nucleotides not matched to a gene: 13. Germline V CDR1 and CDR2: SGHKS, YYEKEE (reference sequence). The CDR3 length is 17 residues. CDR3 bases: TGTGCCAGCAGCTTTAGGGCGGGGGTCACCTACGACAATGAGCAGTTCTTC. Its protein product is CASSFRAGVTYDNEQFF.

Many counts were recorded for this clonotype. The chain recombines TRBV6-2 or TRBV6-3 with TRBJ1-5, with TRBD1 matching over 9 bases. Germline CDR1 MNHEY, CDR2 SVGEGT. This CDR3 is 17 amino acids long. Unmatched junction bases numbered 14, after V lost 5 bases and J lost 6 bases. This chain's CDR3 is CASSELTGGLVGQPQHF. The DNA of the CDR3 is TGTGCCAGCAGTGAACTAACAGGGGGCCTCGTCGGTCAGCCCCAGCATTTT.

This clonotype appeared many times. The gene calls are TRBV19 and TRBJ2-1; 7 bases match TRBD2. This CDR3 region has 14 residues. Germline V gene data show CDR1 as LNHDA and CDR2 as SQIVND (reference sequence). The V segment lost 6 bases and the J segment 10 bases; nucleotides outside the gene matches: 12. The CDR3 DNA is TGTGCCAGTAGGCCCCGGAGCGGGGTAGGGGAGCAGTTCTTC. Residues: CASRPRSGVGEQFF.

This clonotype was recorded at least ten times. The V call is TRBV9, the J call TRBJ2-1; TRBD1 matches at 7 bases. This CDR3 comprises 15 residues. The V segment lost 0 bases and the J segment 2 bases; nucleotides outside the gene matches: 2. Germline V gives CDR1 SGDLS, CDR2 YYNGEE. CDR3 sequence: CASSVVTGTYNEQFF. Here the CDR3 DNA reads TGTGCCAGCAGCGTAGTGACAGGGACCTACAATGAGCAGTTCTTC.

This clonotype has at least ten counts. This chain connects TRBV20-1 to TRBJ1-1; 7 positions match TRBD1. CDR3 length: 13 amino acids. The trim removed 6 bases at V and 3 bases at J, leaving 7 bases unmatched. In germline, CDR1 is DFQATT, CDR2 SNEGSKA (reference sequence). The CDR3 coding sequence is TGCAGTGCCAGGGGGGCCGGGGACACTGAAGCTTTCTTT. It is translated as CSARGAGDTEAFF.

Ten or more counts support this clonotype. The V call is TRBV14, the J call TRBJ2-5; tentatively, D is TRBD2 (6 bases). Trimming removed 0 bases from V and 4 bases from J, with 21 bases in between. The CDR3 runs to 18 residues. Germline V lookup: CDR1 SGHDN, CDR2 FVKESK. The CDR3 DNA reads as TGTGCCAGCAGCCAAGAGGCCGCGGGGTATCTCGCGGGAGAGACCCAGTACTTC. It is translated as CASSQEAAGYLAGETQYF. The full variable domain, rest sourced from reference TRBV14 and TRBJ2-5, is EAGVTQFPSHSVIEKGQTVTLRCDPISGHDNLYWYRRVMGKEIKFLLHFVKESKQDESGMPNNRFLAERTGGTYSTLKVQPAELEDSGVYFCASSQEAAGYLAGETQYFGPGTRLLVL.

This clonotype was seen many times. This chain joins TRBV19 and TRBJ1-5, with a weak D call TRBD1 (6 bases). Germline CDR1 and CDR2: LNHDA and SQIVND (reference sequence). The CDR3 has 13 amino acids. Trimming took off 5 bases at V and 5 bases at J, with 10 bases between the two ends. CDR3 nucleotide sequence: TGTGCCAGTAGTGGGGGCAGTTATCAGCCCCAGCATTTT. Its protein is CASSGGSYQPQHF.